Listed below are T cell receptor beta chains from one sample, sequenced in a study of control samples from healthy donors and cancer patients. Assay: immunoSEQ multiplex PCR; the TCRdb copy retains only in-frame clones and omits some. The repertoire holds about 89,000 clones, with more than 75% as singletons. Sequencing input: blood. The receptors shown here come from a man aged 30 to 45 in good health. Both conserved end residues are part of each CDR3. D genes are given only for firm matches. Clone sizes are given selectively: once, few, many, or a class where the clone is expanded.

j_gene	abundance	d_gene	v_gene	CDR3aa	CDR3nt
TRBJ1-4	once	-	TRBV7-2	CASARQGATNEKLFF	TGTGCCAGCGCCCGGCAGGGTGCAACTAATGAAAAACTGTTTTTT
TRBJ2-5	-	-	TRBV19	CASIGAETQYF	TGTGCCAGTATAGGCGCAGAGACCCAGTACTTC
TRBJ2-1	-	-	TRBV7-9	CASSQVAVGSYNEQFF	TGTGCCAGCAGCCAAGTAGCGGTTGGCTCCTACAATGAGCAGTTCTTC
TRBJ1-1	-	-	TRBV24-1	CATSQGGNTEAFF	TGTGCCACCTCCCAGGGAGGGAACACTGAAGCTTTCTTT
TRBJ1-1	-	-	TRBV12-3/TRBV12-4	CASSLQGSGAFF	TGTGCCAGCAGTTTACAGGGAAGCGGAGCTTTCTTT
TRBJ1-6	medium-sized	-	TRBV9	CASSEGGRSSYNSPLHF	TGTGCCAGCAGTGAGGGGGGGCGGAGCTCCTATAATTCACCCCTCCACTTT
TRBJ2-7	-	-	TRBV10-3	CAISRNYEQYF	TGTGCCATCAGCCGGAATTACGAGCAGTACTTC
TRBJ1-4	once	-	TRBV10-2	CASSELGGLGNEKLFF	TGCGCCAGCAGTGAGTTGGGGGGCCTGGGCAATGAAAAACTGTTTTTT
TRBJ1-2	once	-	TRBV10-3	CAISPGRAYLGGYGYTF	TGTGCCATCAGTCCCGGACGGGCTTATCTGGGGGGCTATGGCTACACCTTC
TRBJ1-2	once	TRBD1	TRBV5-3	CARSLPPDRGCGYTF	TGTGCCAGAAGCTTACCACCGGACAGGGGCTGCGGCTACACCTTC
TRBJ2-2	once	-	TRBV29-1	CSVEAVGELFF	TGCAGCGTTGAGGCTGTCGGGGAGCTGTTTTTT
TRBJ2-3	-	-	TRBV5-8	CASSRWDTQYF	TGTGCCAGCAGCCGGTGGGATACGCAGTATTTT
TRBJ2-2	-	-	TRBV30	CACPPGASNTGELFF	TGTGCCTGTCCACCCGGGGCGTCGAACACCGGGGAGCTGTTTTTT
TRBJ1-2	-	-	TRBV19	CASSIGLDGYTF	TGTGCCAGTAGTATCGGACTGGATGGCTACACCTTC
TRBJ2-3	-	-	TRBV18	CASSPRGSTDTQYF	TGTGCCAGCTCACCACGGGGCAGCACAGATACGCAGTATTTT
TRBJ1-1	-	TRBD1	TRBV9	CASSGQGNTEAFF	TGTGCCAGCAGTGGACAGGGGAACACTGAAGCTTTCTTT
TRBJ1-2	-	TRBD1	TRBV7-2	CASSMDRGNYGYTF	TGTGCCAGCAGCATGGACAGGGGGAACTATGGCTACACCTTC
TRBJ1-2	-	TRBD1	TRBV4-1	CASSQDRGQGAYGYTF	TGCGCCAGCAGCCAAGATCGGGGGCAGGGGGCCTATGGCTACACCTTC
TRBJ1-4	-	-	TRBV28	CASRTGTNEKLFF	TGTGCCAGCAGAACAGGGACTAATGAAAAACTGTTTTTT
TRBJ1-2	-	TRBD1	TRBV3-1/TRBV3-2	CASSLQTGNYGYTF	TGTGCCAGCAGCCTACAGACAGGGAACTATGGCTACACCTTC
TRBJ1-5	-	-	TRBV19	CASSIEGGWSNQPQHF	TGTGCCAGTAGTATAGAGGGAGGGTGGAGCAATCAGCCCCAGCATTTT
TRBJ1-2	-	TRBD1	TRBV30	CAWSSQGVGGYTF	TGTGCCTGGAGCTCTCAGGGGGTCGGCGGCTACACCTTC
TRBJ1-1	-	-	TRBV24-1	CATSEAGTSNTEAFF	TGTGCCACCAGTGAAGCCGGGACATCTAACACTGAAGCTTTCTTT
TRBJ1-1	once	-	TRBV11-2	CASSQERGYAEAFF	TGTGCCAGCAGCCAGGAGCGGGGGTACGCTGAAGCTTTCTTT
TRBJ1-6	-	TRBD1	TRBV4-2	CASSQDPQGSSYNSPLHF	TGTGCCAGCAGCCAGGACCCACAGGGGAGCTCCTATAATTCACCCCTCCACTTT
TRBJ1-2	-	-	TRBV7-2	CASSFPAGNYGYTF	TGTGCCAGCAGCTTCCCAGCAGGGAACTATGGCTACACCTTC
TRBJ1-1	-	-	TRBV25-1	CASSGSGLLNTEAFF	TGTGCCAGCAGTGGCAGTGGACTCTTGAACACTGAAGCTTTCTTT
TRBJ2-3	-	-	TRBV6-4	CASSDRGTDTQYF	TGTGCCAGCAGTGACAGGGGCACAGATACGCAGTATTTT
TRBJ1-6	-	-	TRBV30	CAWSSDATKRSPLHF	TGTGCCTGGAGTTCGGACGCAACTAAGCGGTCACCCCTCCACTTT